Listed here is a single T cell receptor beta chain. What it recognizes is unknown. The data are from a study of T cells in narcolepsy. Study at large: Healthy controls were enrolled alongside patients with narcolepsy type 1 or type 2.

The repertoire was sequenced with immunoSEQ multiplex PCR; TCRdb's copy has only in-frame clones and lacks some. The sample contains tens of thousands of clones, around four fifths of which appear only once. CDR3 length: 13 amino acids. Germline assignment: CDR1 SGDLS and CDR2 YYNGEE. Germline trimming cut 5 bases from V and 6 bases from J; bases unmatched to any gene: 7. The study's findings and limits: Blood of same and different patients, but not healthy controls, reportedly held recurring autoreactive clonotypes.

The specimen sequenced was CD45RA- memory CD4+ T cells from PBMCs. The TCR was taken from a human donor with narcolepsy. This rearrangement joins TRBV9 to TRBJ1-2; 7 bases line up with TRBD1. The CDR3 DNA reads as TGTGCCAGCAGTTCCCACAGGGGCGATGGCTACACCTTC. Residues: CASSSHRGDGYTF.